This TCR beta chain was recovered during a study of T cells after yellow fever vaccination. The overall study: Preparation of the low-cell-number fractions used SMART-Seq v4 Ultra Low Input. Study findings and constraints: Clonotypes shared by both compartments, CD4 and CD8, made up a small share. Clones from primary vaccination mostly reappeared after the booster (96% CD4, less than 90% CD8).

At least ten counts were recorded for this clonotype. Its antigen is undetermined. TCRdb processed the 5' RACE reads anew with MiXCR; each CDR3 protein has one entry. The repertoire holds 170,000 or so distinct CDR3 sequences, with approximately 6.2% as singletons. The input for sequencing was CD4+ T cells sorted from PBMCs, taken on the day of the first yellow fever vaccination. The sequence came from a man aged 18 to 30 who received the YFV17D yellow fever vaccine.

CDR3 sequence (DNA): TGTGCTAGTGGTTCCTGGACGACGGAGACCCAGTACTTC. As protein: CASGSWTTETQYF. The chain combines TRBV12-5 with TRBJ2-5; D unresolved. Germline V gene data show CDR1 as LGHNT and CDR2 as FRNRAP. V lost 4 bases and J lost 5, with 11 bases in between. The CDR3 consists of 13 residues.